Below are 26 T cell receptor beta chains sequenced from a single sample in a study of identical twins. TCRdb called the 5' RACE reads again in MiXCR, with one record for every CDR3 protein. Of hundreds of thousands of distinct CDR3 sequences listed, about 8.9% are singletons. These data were also filed under a second study, of yellow fever vaccine responses in identical twins.

Material for sequencing was memory (CD45RO+) T cells sorted from blood. The source is a woman under 30 in good health.

A word on this clonotype: One end of the junction is discordant with germline, which a read error may explain. The gene calls are TRBV6-1 and TRBJ2-1; D is possibly TRBD1 or TRBD2 (5 bases each). Per germline, CDR1 MNHNS and CDR2 SASEGT. This CDR3 is built from 14 residues. CDR3 amino acids: CAGSVEGFYNEQFF. The CDR3 DNA is TGTGCCGGCAGCGTAGAGGGGTTTTACAATGAGCAGTTCTTC.

The chain carries TRBV2 and TRBJ2-2; D may match TRBD1 or TRBD2 (5 bases each). Germline V gives CDR1 SNHLY, CDR2 FYNNEI. The CDR3 spans 14 residues. Trimming removed 8 bases at V and 3 bases at J, with 13 bases between. In nucleotides, the CDR3 is TGTGCCAGCTCCGGACATAGCGACACCGGGGAGCTGTTTTTT. This encodes CASSGHSDTGELFF.

This clonotype was picked up many times. For the CDR3, the DNA is TGTGCCAGCAGCCAAGACCAAACTAGTTACAATGAGCAGTTCTTC. This translates into CASSQDQTSYNEQFF. V usage is TRBV14 and J usage is TRBJ2-1, with D tentatively TRBD2 (5 bases). CDR1 and CDR2 from the germline V gene are SGHDN and FVKESK. Deletions cut 0 bases from V and 4 bases from J, with 10 bases between. The CDR3 has 15 residues.

This clonotype showed up just a few times. This sequence joins TRBV12-3 or TRBV12-4 and TRBJ2-5, with D possibly being TRBD2 (5 bases). V was pared by 5 bases and J by 5 bases, with 15 bases between. This CDR3 has 14 amino acids. The CDR3 bases are TGTGCCAGCAGTACTCAATCTAGCCGGGAGACCCAGTACTTC. Protein sequence: CASSTQSSRETQYF.

The table lists this clonotype with a few counts. This chain connects TRBV6-5 to TRBJ2-7, with D unresolved. Germline V gene lookup returns CDR1 MNHEY and CDR2 SVGAGI. This CDR3 has 15 residues. V was cut by 0 bases and J by 4 bases, with 13 bases left in between. The CDR3 DNA follows: TGTGCCAGCAGTTACTCGATCAGGACCCCATACGAGCAGTACTTC. It is translated as CASSYSIRTPYEQYF.

In its sample, this clonotype was seen many times. The genes are TRBV6-5 and TRBJ2-1; D may be TRBD2 (6 bases). Germline assignment: CDR1 MNHEY and CDR2 SVGAGI. The V end was cut by 5 bases, the J end by 4 bases, with 6 bases between. CDR3 size: 12 residues. DNA of the CDR3: TGTGCCAGCAGTGCGGGGTACAATGAGCAGTTCTTC. It specifies CASSAGYNEQFF.

This clonotype has at least ten counts. This chain joins TRBV5-1 and TRBJ2-1; TRBD2 is a possible D gene (6 bases). The germline gives CDR1 SGHRS, CDR2 YFSETQ. This CDR3 is built from 15 residues. Trimming took 5 bases from V and 4 from J, leaving 16 bases between them. CDR3 sequence reads: CASRPDRGNYNEQFF. The DNA for the CDR3 is TGCGCCAGCAGACCCGATCGGGGGAATTACAATGAGCAGTTCTTC.

This rearrangement joins TRBV20-1 to TRBJ2-1; perhaps TRBD2 as D (6 bases). Germline-derived CDR1 and CDR2 are DFQATT and SNEGSKA (reference sequence). This CDR3 spans 14 amino acids. V was pared by 3 bases and J by 4 bases, with 13 bases between. The CDR3 spells CSASWSGPYNEQFF. CDR3 bases: TGCAGTGCTAGCTGGAGCGGGCCTTACAATGAGCAGTTCTTC.

This clonotype was counted only a few times. The chain employs TRBV20-1 and TRBJ2-7; D unresolved. The CDR3 loop spans 13 amino acids. The ends were cut back, 3 bases at V and 2 bases at J, with 11 bases in the middle. In germline, CDR1 is DFQATT, CDR2 SNEGSKA (reference sequence). The CDR3 is CSASPGPAYEQYF. CDR3 bases: TGCAGTGCTAGCCCCGGGCCAGCCTACGAGCAGTACTTC.

This clonotype was counted many times. CDR3 in amino acids: CASSLKTGGFGTEAFF. In DNA, the CDR3 is TGCGCCAGCAGCTTGAAGACAGGGGGCTTTGGGACTGAAGCTTTCTTT. The chain recombines TRBV5-1 with TRBJ1-1; TRBD1 aligns across 10 bases. This CDR3 comprises 16 residues. From germline, CDR1 is SGHRS and CDR2 YFSETQ. With 1 base clipped from V and 5 bases from J, the junction kept 8 bases outside the gene matches.

The CDR3: CASSFRDMGNEQFF. Written as DNA, the CDR3 is TGCGCCAGCAGCTTCCGGGATATGGGGAATGAGCAGTTCTTC. The rearrangement uses TRBV5-1 and TRBJ2-1, with D possibly being TRBD2 (5 bases). Trimming stripped 2 bases from V and 7 bases from J, with 13 bases between. The CDR3 totals 14 residues. Per the germline V gene, CDR1 is SGHRS and CDR2 is YFSETQ.

This clonotype was recorded a few times. V gene TRBV28 combines with J gene TRBJ2-5, with TRBD2 matching 16 bases. The J segment lost 12 bases and the V segment lost 8 bases, leaving 6 bases of the junction unmatched. Germline V CDR1 and CDR2: MDHEN, SYDVKM. The CDR3 consists of 13 residues. The CDR3 DNA is TGTGCCAGCGGGGGGACTAGCGGGAGGGAGGAGTACTTC. This sequence encodes CASGGTSGREEYF.

This clonotype was seen a handful of times. The V call is TRBV6-1, the J call TRBJ2-1; D gene uncertain. Germline CDR1 reads MNHNS; CDR2 reads SASEGT. The CDR3 runs 15 residues. Trimming removed 6 bases at V and 4 bases at J, with 16 bases between. The CDR3 sequence is CASSRDGLPYNEQFF. CDR3 coding DNA: TGTGCCAGCAGCCGAGACGGTTTACCTTACAATGAGCAGTTCTTC.

This clonotype has ten or more counts. V is TRBV5-1 and J is TRBJ2-1, with TRBD2 matching 11 bases. Trimming removed 4 bases from V and 13 bases from J; junction bases left unmatched: 10. The CDR3 runs to 14 residues. Germline V gene data show CDR1 as SGHRS and CDR2 as YFSETQ. The CDR3 bases are TGCGCCAGCAGCACCGGACTAGCGGGCCCTGATCAGTTCTTC. Protein: CASSTGLAGPDQFF.

The CDR3 spells CASSFYAPQQTGQGGYTF. CDR3 bases: TGTGCCAGCAGCTTCTACGCCCCGCAACAAACAGGGCAGGGAGGCTACACCTTC. This chain uses TRBV11-2 with TRBJ1-2, with a tentative D call TRBD1 (6 bases). CDR3 size: 18 residues. The V gene lost 3 bases and the J gene lost 8 bases, with 28 bases spanning the gap. CDR1 is SGHAT and CDR2 is FQNNGV in the germline V gene.

The table lists this clonotype with many counts. The rearrangement uses TRBV24-1 and TRBJ2-3; D may correspond to TRBD1 or TRBD2 (5 bases each). Germline assignment: CDR1 KGHDR and CDR2 SFDVKD. CDR3 length: 15 residues. V gave up 7 bases and J gave up 2 bases, with 15 bases separating them. CDR3 residues: CATRMGQGATDTQYF. Here the CDR3 DNA reads TGTGCCACCAGAATGGGGCAGGGAGCCACAGATACGCAGTATTTT.

This clonotype was detected ten times or more. The rearrangement links TRBV7-6 to TRBJ2-6, with TRBD2 matching over 7 bases. The junction had 13 bases not matched to a gene; V was cut back by 2 bases and J by 0 bases. CDR3 length: 20 residues. CDR1 and CDR2 (germline): SGHVS, FNYEAQ. CDR3 coding DNA: TGTGCCAGCAGCTTACTCGGACCGGGACTATCCTCCTCTGGGGCCAACGTCCTGACTTTC. It translates to CASSLLGPGLSSSGANVLTF.

This clonotype was seen a few times. V and J are TRBV20-1 and TRBJ2-3; D not certain. Trimming shortened V by 7 bases and J by 7 bases, and 18 bases separated the two germline ends. Germline lookup yields CDR1 DFQATT and CDR2 SNEGSKA (reference sequence). This CDR3 is 13 amino acids long. CDR3 sequence: CSVPVLNMNTQYF. In DNA, the CDR3 is TGCAGTGTCCCGGTTCTAAATATGAATACGCAGTATTTT.

This clonotype occurred many times. This chain joins TRBV7-9 and TRBJ2-2, with D perhaps being TRBD1 or TRBD2 (6 bases each). Germline CDR1 reads SEHNR; CDR2 reads FQNEAQ (reference sequence). The V gene lost 1 base and the J gene lost 5 bases, with 14 bases spanning the gap. The CDR3 loop spans 16 amino acids. CDR3 region: CASSLGPGARTGELFF. The CDR3 coding sequence is TGTGCCAGCAGCTTAGGTCCGGGGGCGCGTACCGGGGAGCTGTTTTTT.

This clonotype was picked up a small number of times. The chain couples TRBV12-3 or TRBV12-4 to TRBJ2-1, with 11 bases lining up with TRBD2. The CDR3 loop spans 20 amino acids. V shed 1 base, J shed 0 bases, and the junction held 11 bases outside the gene matches. The CDR3 DNA reads as TGTGCCAGCAGTTTAGGGCTCGGGAAAACTAGCGGGAGCTCCTACAATGAGCAGTTCTTC. As protein: CASSLGLGKTSGSSYNEQFF.

The sample holds a few counts of this clonotype. The V call is TRBV20-1, the J call TRBJ2-5, with 12 bases that match TRBD2. V shed 1 base, J shed 4 bases, and the junction held 25 bases outside the gene matches. Germline lookup yields CDR1 DFQATT and CDR2 SNEGSKA (reference sequence). The CDR3 covers 22 residues. The CDR3 DNA sequence: TGCAGTGCTAGAGGGTTTGGGAGCAGTCGTACTAGCGGGAGGCTCATACGAGAGACCCAGTACTTC. Translation gives CSARGFGSSRTSGRLIRETQYF.

This clonotype was picked up a small number of times. The chain links TRBV6-1 to TRBJ1-6, with 9 bases identical to TRBD1. Germline trimming cut 6 bases from V and 5 bases from J; bases unmatched to any gene: 5. The CDR3 extends over 15 amino acids. CDR1 MNHNS and CDR2 SASEGT come from the germline V gene. The chain's CDR3 is CASRPGQGDNSPLHF. DNA of the CDR3: TGTGCCAGCAGGCCGGGACAGGGAGATAATTCACCCCTCCACTTT.

The chain links TRBV12-3 or TRBV12-4 to TRBJ2-3; 12 bases are a match to TRBD2. This CDR3 is built from 18 residues. V gave up 11 bases and J gave up 0 bases; unmatched junction bases: 15. The DNA for the CDR3 is TGTGCCTGCTGTACCGGGACTAGCGGGTCGTACAGCACAGATACGCAGTATTTT. It specifies CACCTGTSGSYSTDTQYF.

The CDR3 here is CASSRPDRVGTDTQYF. DNA of the CDR3: TGTGCCAGCAGTCGCCCAGACAGGGTGGGGACAGATACGCAGTATTTT. The V call is TRBV28, the J call TRBJ2-3, with TRBD1 identical over 7 bases. The CDR3 covers 16 residues. V shed 5 bases, J shed 3 bases, and the junction held 11 bases outside the gene matches. CDR1 and CDR2 (germline): MDHEN, SYDVKM.

The gene calls are TRBV6-1 and TRBJ2-7; 8 bases align to TRBD1. Germline loops: CDR1 MNHNS, CDR2 SASEGT. V lost 6 bases to trimming and J lost 6 bases; unmatched junction nucleotides: 7. This CDR3 region has 13 residues. CDR3: CASRDGQGGEQYV. Written as DNA, the CDR3 is TGTGCCAGCAGAGACGGACAGGGCGGCGAGCAGTACGTC.

This clonotype was detected a few times. The V call is TRBV5-1, the J call TRBJ2-3, with 10 bases fitting TRBD2. CDR3 size: 17 residues. CDR1 and CDR2 (germline): SGHRS, YFSETQ. Unmatched junction bases numbered 8, after V lost 0 bases and J lost 4 bases. The DNA of the CDR3 is TGCGCCAGCAGCTTGGGAGCGGGAGGGCCTTTGGCAGATACGCAGTATTTT. Translated, it gives CASSLGAGGPLADTQYF.